This T cell receptor beta chain originates from a study of blood T cell repertoires in COVID-19. The protocol was immunoSEQ multiplex PCR, while the TCRdb copy is restricted to in-frame clones and leaves out a portion. Here the sample spans approximately 160,000 clones, approximately 93% being singletons. This clone has just a few counts. The CDR3 runs 17 residues. Germline loops: CDR1 SGHDT, CDR2 YYEEEE. Trimming cost V 5 bases and J 2 bases; bases outside gene matches: 9. The chain links TRBV5-6 to TRBJ1-4, with 10 positions matching TRBD1. Sequences were obtained from peripheral blood. This TCR was sampled from a woman in her sixties or seventies with COVID-19, enrolled during active disease. CDR3 DNA sequence: TGTGCCAGCAGTTCTGGACAGGGGGGAAAGACTAATGAAAAACTGTTTTTT. Amino acid sequence: CASSSGQGGKTNEKLFF.